One T cell receptor (beta chain) is described in this entry. Original analysis: Amplification from reference gene primers served as the basis for estimated nucleated cell counts. Measured with immunoSEQ multiplex PCR; TCRdb has only the in-frame clones, and not every one. The DNA gave D and trimming, while V, J and clone size come from that table. The repertoire holds approximately 290,000 clones, with approximately 86% as singletons. The data were taken from a study of blood T cell repertoires in COVID-19. Study-wide context: Collection of acute and convalescent COVID-19 samples took place in the United States, Italy and Spain. The cDNA or gDNA used as material had been derived from T cells, B-cell-depleted T cells, or PBMCs.

The receptor comes from a young man with active or convalescent COVID-19. Sequenced material: peripheral blood.

CDR3 in DNA: TGTGCCAGCAGTGGGACAGGGGGCTTCTATGGCTACACCTTC. Translated, it gives CASSGTGGFYGYTF. V and J are TRBV6-2 or TRBV6-3 and TRBJ1-2; 12 bases are a match to TRBD1. Germline trimming cut 5 bases from V and 4 bases from J; bases unmatched to any gene: 2. Per germline, CDR1 MNHEY and CDR2 SVGEGT. The length of the CDR3 is 14 residues.